Each of the 12 T cell receptor beta chains below was sequenced from the same sample in a study of tumor and adjacent non-tumor tissue in lung cancer. No cell sorting was done before RNA was extracted from the tissue. TCRbeta libraries were built with three rounds of nested PCR, modified from ARM-PCR. MiXCR, run by TCRdb on the multiplex PCR reads, gives a single entry per CDR3 protein. The table includes around 86,000 distinct CDR3 sequences, 55% to 80% detected once. The specimen was lung tumor tissue. The receptors were sampled from a woman aged 40-49 years with non-small cell lung cancer.

This chain connects TRBV11-2 to TRBJ2-7; possibly TRBD1 or TRBD2 for D (5 bases each). V was cut by 6 bases and J by 5 bases, with 20 bases left in between. Germline values: CDR1 SGHAT, CDR2 FQNNGV. CDR3 length: 15 amino acids. The CDR3 DNA sequence: TGTGCCAGCAGTCAACAGAGGGGTACCCAGCACGAGCAGTACTTC. This sequence encodes CASSQQRGTQHEQYF. The full variable domain, completed using reference TRBV11-2 and TRBJ2-7, is EAGVAQSPRYKIIEKRQSVAFWCNPISGHATLYWYQQILGQGPKLLIQFQNNGVVDDSQLPKDRFSAERLKGVDSTLKIQPAKLEDSAVYLCASSQQRGTQHEQYFGPGTRLTVT.

Of note for this clonotype: A much larger clone lies a single base off, so this may be a read error. The chain has TRBV5-1 and TRBJ2-7; no firm D call. Germline V gene sequence: CDR1 SGHRS, CDR2 YFSETQ. The CDR3 runs 13 residues. This chain's CDR3 is CASSLAKGYDQYF. In DNA, the CDR3 is TGCGCCAGCAGCTTGGCTAAGGGTTACGACCAGTACTTC.

This rearrangement joins TRBV6-5 to TRBJ2-3; weak D call: TRBD2 (5 bases). CDR3 length: 13 residues. V was trimmed by 10 bases and J by 6 bases, leaving 17 bases between them. Germline CDR1 reads MNHEY; CDR2 reads SVGAGI. CDR3 region: CAIQEVVTDTQYF. The CDR3 DNA follows: TGTGCCATTCAGGAGGTAGTAACGGATACGCAGTATTTT.

On this clonotype itself: Lacking the conserved final phenylalanine or tryptophan, this CDR3 likely reflects a read error. J is TRBJ2-1 and V is TRBV29-1; no firm D call. The CDR3 has 16 residues. Germline CDR1 is SQVTM and CDR2 is ANQGSEA. V was clipped by 0 bases and J by 0 bases, with 12 bases between them. Here the CDR3 DNA reads TGCAGCGTTGAAGATCAGGAGTGGAGCTCCTACAATGAGCAGTTCTCT. Translated, it gives CSVEDQEWSSYNEQFS.

This clonotype showed up just a few times. J is TRBJ2-1 and V is TRBV19; D may be TRBD1 or TRBD2 (5 bases each). The germline V and J ends were trimmed by 7 bases and 5 bases, with 18 bases remaining between them. Germline V gives CDR1 LNHDA, CDR2 SQIVND (reference sequence). There are 15 residues in the CDR3. CDR3 bases: TGTGCCAGTACCATCGGTGGGGGTCAGAACAATGAGCAGTTCTTC. Translated, it gives CASTIGGGQNNEQFF.

V usage is TRBV11-1 and J usage is TRBJ2-1; no definite D call. The CDR3 contains 15 residues. The germline V and J ends were trimmed by 2 bases and 6 bases, with 14 bases remaining between them. CDR1 SGHAT and CDR2 FQDESV come from the germline V gene (reference sequence). The DNA of the CDR3 is TGTGCCAGCAGCTTATGTGTGGAAGATTGCAATGAGCAGTTCTTC. Its translation: CASSLCVEDCNEQFF.

The chain links TRBV20-1 to TRBJ2-7; maybe TRBD2 (5 bases). Trimming removed 0 bases from V and 0 bases from J, with 15 bases in between. The CDR3 is 16 amino acids. Germline CDR1 DFQATT, CDR2 SNEGSKA (reference sequence). The CDR3 here is CSARDSRRPSSYEQYF. The CDR3 DNA sequence: TGCAGTGCTAGAGATAGTAGGAGGCCGAGCTCCTACGAGCAGTACTTC.

As to this clonotype: The junction differs from germline at one of its ends, possibly a read error. The chain has TRBV6-5 and TRBJ2-3, with TRBD1 matching 7 bases. CDR1 and CDR2 from the germline V gene are MNHEY and SVGAGI. The CDR3 extends over 15 amino acids. CDR3 sequence (DNA): TGTGTCAGCAGATCGCGAGGGGGCCGGAGAGATACGCTGTATTTT. It translates to CVSRSRGGRRDTLYF.

Comments on this clonotype: At one of its ends the junction is not consistent with the germline gene, which may arise from a read error. The chain employs TRBV7-8 and TRBJ2-3; D might be TRBD1 or TRBD2, each matching 5 bases. The CDR3 has 15 amino acids. Germline V lookup: CDR1 SGHVS, CDR2 FQNEAQ. In DNA, the CDR3 is TGTGCAAGCAGCTTAGTGGGACGGGGAAGGGATACGCAGTATTTT. It translates to CASSLVGRGRDTQYF.

In regard to this clonotype: Germline is not matched at one junction end, which may reflect a read error. The J gene is TRBJ2-1, the V gene TRBV11-3; TRBD1 is a possible D gene (6 bases). Germline V gene sequence: CDR1 SGHNT, CDR2 YENEEA. This CDR3 spans 14 amino acids. CDR3 region: CANSPGRGGNEQFF. The CDR3 region has the DNA TGTGCCAACAGCCCCGGACGAGGGGGCAATGAGCAGTTCTTC.

The chain employs TRBV28 and TRBJ2-5, with D perhaps matching TRBD1 or TRBD2 (5 bases each). Trimming pared 5 bases from V and 14 bases from J, leaving 15 bases between. The CDR3 sequence is 11 residues long. The germline V gene has CDR1 MDHEN and CDR2 SYDVKM. CDR3 residues: CASSIGTSTYF. For the CDR3, the DNA is TGTGCCAGCAGTATAGGGACCTCCACTTACTTC.

The chain recombines TRBV5-1 with TRBJ2-1; 7 nucleotides agree with TRBD2. V was clipped by 2 bases and J by 9 bases; unmatched bases: 11. The CDR3 consists of 15 residues. Germline V gives CDR1 SGHRS, CDR2 YFSETQ. Written as DNA, the CDR3 is TGCGCCAGCAGCTTAGTGACTAGCACCCTGACTGAGCAGTTCTTC. Translated: CASSLVTSTLTEQFF.